This entry features one TCR beta chain sequence. This record comes from a study of blood T cell repertoires in COVID-19. Only in-frame clones appear in the TCRdb table, and some are missing; sequencing was by immunoSEQ multiplex PCR. The sample lists some 160,000 clones; approximately 91% were seen once. This CDR3 has 19 residues. The TCR sequence derives from a man between 18 and 35 years old with COVID-19, enrolled during active disease. The genes are TRBV21-1 and TRBJ2-1; no check of the table's D call, TRBD2, against the DNA was made. TRBV21-1 is deemed a pseudogene. The sequenced sample consisted of peripheral blood. CDR3 DNA sequence: TGTGCCAGCAGCCCAAGGGGTGACTCAGCGGGGCCCAGATACAATGAGCAGTTCTTC. Translation gives CASSPRGDSAGPRYNEQFF.